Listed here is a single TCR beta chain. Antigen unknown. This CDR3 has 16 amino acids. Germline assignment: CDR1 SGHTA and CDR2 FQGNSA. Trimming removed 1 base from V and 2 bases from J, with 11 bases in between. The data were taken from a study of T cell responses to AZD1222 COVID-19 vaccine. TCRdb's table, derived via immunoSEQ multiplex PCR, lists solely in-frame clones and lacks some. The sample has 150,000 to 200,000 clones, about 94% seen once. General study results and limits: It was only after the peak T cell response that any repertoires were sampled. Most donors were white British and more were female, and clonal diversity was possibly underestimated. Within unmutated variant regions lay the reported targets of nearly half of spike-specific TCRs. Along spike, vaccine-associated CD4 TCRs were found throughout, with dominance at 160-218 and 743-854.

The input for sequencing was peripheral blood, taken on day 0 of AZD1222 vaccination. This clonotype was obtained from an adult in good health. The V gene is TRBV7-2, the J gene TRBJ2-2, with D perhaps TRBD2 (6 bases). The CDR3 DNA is TGTGCCAGCAGCTTAGGTGGGGGGTTTAACACCGGGGAGCTGTTTTTT. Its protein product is CASSLGGGFNTGELFF.